This TCR beta chain was sequenced for a study of radiation and T cells in renal cell carcinoma. Study-wide results and limits: Top tumor clonotypes rose in blood 2 weeks post-radiation, then contracted. Compared with controls, irradiated tumors showed greater TCR clonality. Dominant CDR3 motifs occupied more repertoire in irradiated than control tumors.

Some clones are missing from TCRdb's copy, which holds only in-frame ones; the method was immunoSEQ multiplex PCR. The table shows about 20,000 clones, with approximately 60% occurring only once. In regard to this clone: Its antigen remains unknown.

This CDR3 is 17 amino acids long. CDR1 and CDR2 from the germline V gene are SGHRS and YFSETQ. Germline trimming cut 0 bases from V and 0 bases from J; bases unmatched to any gene: 0. The sample's treatment: 15 Gy SBRT to primary tumor, nephrectomy 4 weeks later. Nephrectomy followed 15 Gy stereotactic body radiation by 4 weeks. The source is a woman in her seventies with renal cell carcinoma. Material: tumor tissue, obtained from a patient whose treatment included radiotherapy and nephrectomy. The V and J genes are TRBV5-1 and TRBJ2-2, with 12 bases lining up with TRBD2. The CDR3: CASSLASGRANTGELFF. CDR3 in DNA: TGCGCCAGCAGCTTGGCTAGCGGGAGGGCGAACACCGGGGAGCTGTTTTTT.